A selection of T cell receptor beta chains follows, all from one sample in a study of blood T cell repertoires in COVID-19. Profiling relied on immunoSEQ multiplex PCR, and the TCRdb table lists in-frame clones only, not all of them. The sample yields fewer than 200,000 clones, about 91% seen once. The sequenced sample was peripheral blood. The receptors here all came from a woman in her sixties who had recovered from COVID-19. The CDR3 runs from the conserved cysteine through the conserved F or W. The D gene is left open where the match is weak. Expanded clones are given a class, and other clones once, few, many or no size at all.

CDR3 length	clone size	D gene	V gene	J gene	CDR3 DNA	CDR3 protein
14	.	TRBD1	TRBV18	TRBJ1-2	TGTGCTAGCTCACAGGGGGCGTACGGCTATGGCTACACCTTC	CASSQGAYGYGYTF
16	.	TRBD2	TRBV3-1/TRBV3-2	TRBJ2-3	TGTGCCAGCAGCCAAAGGAGCGGGGGGGCCGCAGATACGCAGTATTTT	CASSQRSGGAADTQYF
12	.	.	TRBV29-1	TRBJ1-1	TGCAGCGTTGCGGGACTTAACACTGAAGCTTTCTTT	CSVAGLNTEAFF
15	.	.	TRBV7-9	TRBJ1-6	TGTGCCAGCAGCTTAGAACCGGGGAGTCATTCACCCCTCCACTTT	CASSLEPGSHSPLHF
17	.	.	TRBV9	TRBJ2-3	TGTGCCAGCAGCGCCACCGGAGGGGGCAGGGGAACAGATACGCAGTATTTT	CASSATGGGRGTDTQYF
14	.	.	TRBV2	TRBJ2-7	TGTGCCAGCAGTTCCCTAGGGAGCTCCTACGAGCAGTACTTC	CASSSLGSSYEQYF
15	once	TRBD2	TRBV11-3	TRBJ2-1	TGTGCCAGCAGAACTAGCGGGCGCACCTACGGTGAGCAGTTCTTC	CASRTSGRTYGEQFF
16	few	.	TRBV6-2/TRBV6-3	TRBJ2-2	TGTGCCAGCAACCCAAGTGGCTTCCTGAACACCGGGGAGCTGTTTTTT	CASNPSGFLNTGELFF
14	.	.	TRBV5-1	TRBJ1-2	TGCGCCAGCAGCGCGCTACAGGGCGGTTATGGCTACACCTTC	CASSALQGGYGYTF
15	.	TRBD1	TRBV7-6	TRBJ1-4	TGTGCCAGCAGCTTAGAGGGACAGGGGTTCAGAAAACTGTTTTTT	CASSLEGQGFRKLFF
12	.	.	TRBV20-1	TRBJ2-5	TGCAGTGCTAGTGTACAGAAAGAGACCCAGTACTTC	CSASVQKETQYF